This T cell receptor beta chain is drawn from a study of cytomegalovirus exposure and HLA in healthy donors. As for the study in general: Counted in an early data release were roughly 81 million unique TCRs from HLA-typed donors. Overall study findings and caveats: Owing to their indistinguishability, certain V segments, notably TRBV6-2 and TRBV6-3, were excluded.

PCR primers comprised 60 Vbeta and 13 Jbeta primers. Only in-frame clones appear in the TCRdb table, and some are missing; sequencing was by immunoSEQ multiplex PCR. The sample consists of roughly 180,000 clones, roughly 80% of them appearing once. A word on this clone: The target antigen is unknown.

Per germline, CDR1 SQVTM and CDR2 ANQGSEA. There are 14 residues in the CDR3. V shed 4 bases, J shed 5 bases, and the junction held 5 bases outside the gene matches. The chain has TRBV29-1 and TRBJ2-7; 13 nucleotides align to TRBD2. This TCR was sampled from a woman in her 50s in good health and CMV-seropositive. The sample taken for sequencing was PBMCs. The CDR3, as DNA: TGCAGCGTTGTCGGACTAGCGGGAGTCCACGAGCAGTACTTC. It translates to CSVVGLAGVHEQYF.